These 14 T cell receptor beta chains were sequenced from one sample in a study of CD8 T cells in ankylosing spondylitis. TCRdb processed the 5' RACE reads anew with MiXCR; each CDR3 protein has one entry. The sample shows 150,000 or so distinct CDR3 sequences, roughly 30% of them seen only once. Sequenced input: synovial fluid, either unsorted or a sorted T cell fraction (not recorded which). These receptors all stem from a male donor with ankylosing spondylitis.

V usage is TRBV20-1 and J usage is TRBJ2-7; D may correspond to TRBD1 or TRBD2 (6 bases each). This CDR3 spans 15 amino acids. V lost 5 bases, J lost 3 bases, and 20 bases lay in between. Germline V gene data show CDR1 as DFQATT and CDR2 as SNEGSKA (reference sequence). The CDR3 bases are TGCAGTGCTTTTCCCCCCGGGGGCGGAAACTACGAGCAGTACTTC. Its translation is CSAFPPGGGNYEQYF.

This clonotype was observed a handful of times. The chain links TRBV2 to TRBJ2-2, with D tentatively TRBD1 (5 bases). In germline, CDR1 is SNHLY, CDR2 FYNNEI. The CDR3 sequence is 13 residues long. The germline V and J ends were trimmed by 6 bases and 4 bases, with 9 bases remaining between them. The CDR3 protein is CASRQGFTGELFF. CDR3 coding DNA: TGTGCCAGCAGGCAGGGATTCACCGGGGAGCTGTTTTTT.

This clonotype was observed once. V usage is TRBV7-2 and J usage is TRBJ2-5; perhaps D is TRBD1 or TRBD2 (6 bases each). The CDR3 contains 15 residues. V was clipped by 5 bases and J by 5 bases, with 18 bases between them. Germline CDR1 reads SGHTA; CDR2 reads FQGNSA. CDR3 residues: CASSVGGRTDETQYF. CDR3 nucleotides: TGTGCCAGCAGCGTGGGGGGTCGGACAGATGAGACCCAGTACTTC.

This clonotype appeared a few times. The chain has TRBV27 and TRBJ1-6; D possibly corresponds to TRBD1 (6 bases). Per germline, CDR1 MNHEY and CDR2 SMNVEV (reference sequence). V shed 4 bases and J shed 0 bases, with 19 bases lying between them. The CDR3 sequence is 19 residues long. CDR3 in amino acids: CASSYRTGIGSSYNSPLHF. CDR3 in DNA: TGTGCCAGCAGTTACCGTACAGGGATTGGCAGCTCCTATAATTCACCCCTCCACTTT.

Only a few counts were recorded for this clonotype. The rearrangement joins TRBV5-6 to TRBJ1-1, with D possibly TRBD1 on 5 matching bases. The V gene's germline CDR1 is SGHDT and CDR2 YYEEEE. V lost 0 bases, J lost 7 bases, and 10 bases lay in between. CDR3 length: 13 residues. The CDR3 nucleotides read TGTGCCAGCAGCTTGGACCCGGGACTTGAAGCTTTCTTT. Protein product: CASSLDPGLEAFF.

The CDR3 DNA follows: TGTGCCAGCAGTGCACTGGGGCAGGGGTACGAGCAGTACTTC. Translated, it gives CASSALGQGYEQYF. This chain uses TRBV25-1 with TRBJ2-7; D is possibly TRBD1 (6 bases). CDR1 and CDR2 from the germline V gene are MGHDK and SYGVNS. Trimming removed 4 bases at V and 4 bases at J, with 14 bases between. CDR3 length: 14 residues.

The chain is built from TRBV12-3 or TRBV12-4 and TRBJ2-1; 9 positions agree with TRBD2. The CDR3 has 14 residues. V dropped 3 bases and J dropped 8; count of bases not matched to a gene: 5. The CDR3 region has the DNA TGTGCCAGCAGTTTGCGCGGGGGGGCCGATGAGCAGTTCTTC. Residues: CASSLRGGADEQFF.

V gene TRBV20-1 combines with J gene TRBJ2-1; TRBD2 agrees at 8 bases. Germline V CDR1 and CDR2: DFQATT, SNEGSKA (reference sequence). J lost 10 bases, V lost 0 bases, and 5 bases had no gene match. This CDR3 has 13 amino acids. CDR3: CSARDPGGDEQFF. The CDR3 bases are TGCAGTGCTAGAGACCCGGGGGGGGACGAGCAGTTCTTC.

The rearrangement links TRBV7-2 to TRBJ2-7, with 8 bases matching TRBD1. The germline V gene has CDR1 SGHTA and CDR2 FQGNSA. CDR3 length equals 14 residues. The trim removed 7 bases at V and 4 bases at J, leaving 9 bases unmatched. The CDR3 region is CASNPTGGPYEQYF. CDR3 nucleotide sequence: TGTGCCAGCAACCCCACAGGGGGACCGTACGAGCAGTACTTC.

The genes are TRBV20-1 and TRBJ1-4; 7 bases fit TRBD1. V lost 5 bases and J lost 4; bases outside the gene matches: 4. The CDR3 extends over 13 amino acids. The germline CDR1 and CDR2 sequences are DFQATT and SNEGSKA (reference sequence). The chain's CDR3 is CSAGQALNEKLFF. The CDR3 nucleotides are TGCAGTGCTGGACAGGCCCTTAATGAAAAACTGTTTTTT.

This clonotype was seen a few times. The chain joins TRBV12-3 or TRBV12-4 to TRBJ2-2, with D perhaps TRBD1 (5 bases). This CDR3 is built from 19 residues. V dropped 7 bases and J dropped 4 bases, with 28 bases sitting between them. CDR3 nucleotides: TGTGCCAGCAAGGGGCTGGTCGGCCTACCGCGCTGGGGCACCGGGGAGCTGTTTTTT. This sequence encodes CASKGLVGLPRWGTGELFF.

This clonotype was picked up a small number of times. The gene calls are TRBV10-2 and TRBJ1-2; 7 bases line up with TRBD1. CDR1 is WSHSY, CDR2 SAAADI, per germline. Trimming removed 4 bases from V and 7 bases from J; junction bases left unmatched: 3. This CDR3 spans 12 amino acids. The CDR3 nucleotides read TGCGCCAGCAGTGGACAGGGCCGTGGCTACACCTTC. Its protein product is CASSGQGRGYTF.

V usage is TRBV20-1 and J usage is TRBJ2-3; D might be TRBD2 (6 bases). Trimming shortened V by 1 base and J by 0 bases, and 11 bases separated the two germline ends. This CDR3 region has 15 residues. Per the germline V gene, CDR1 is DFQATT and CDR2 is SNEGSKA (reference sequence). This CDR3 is CSARVYGSSTDTQYF. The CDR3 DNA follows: TGCAGTGCTAGAGTGTACGGGAGCAGCACAGATACGCAGTATTTT.

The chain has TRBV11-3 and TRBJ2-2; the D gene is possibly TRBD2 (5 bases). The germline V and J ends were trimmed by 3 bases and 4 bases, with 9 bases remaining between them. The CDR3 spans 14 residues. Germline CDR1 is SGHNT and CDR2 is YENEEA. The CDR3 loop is CASSFLGVTGELFF. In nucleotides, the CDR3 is TGTGCCAGCAGCTTTCTCGGGGTCACCGGGGAGCTGTTTTTT. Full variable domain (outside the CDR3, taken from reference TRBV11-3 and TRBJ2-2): EAGVVQSPRYKIIEKKQPVAFWCNPISGHNTLYWYLQNLGQGPELLIRYENEEAVDDSQLPKDRFSAERLKGVDSTLKIQPAELGDSAVYLCASSFLGVTGELFFGEGSRLTVL.